One and the same sample provided the 24 T cell receptor beta chains below, sequenced in a study of T cells in Graves' hyperthyroidism and ophthalmopathy. Researchers took RNA transcripts and amplified the TCR beta CDR3 regions from them. Carried out on the TCR CDR3, a first-round RT-PCR used the HTBI primer set. From the multiplex PCR reads, TCRdb called clonotypes with MiXCR, one entry per CDR3 protein. The sample yields some 490,000 distinct CDR3 sequences, roughly 23% seen once. Sequencing was done on a sample of blood. The receptors shown here come from a woman between 65 and 79 years old with Graves' ophthalmopathy.

The CDR3 bases are TGTGCCAGCAGGCCCGGGACAGGGGGCGACTATGGCTACACCTTC. This sequence encodes CASRPGTGGDYGYTF. The chain joins TRBV6-1 to TRBJ1-2; 12 bases align to TRBD1. The CDR3 loop spans 15 amino acids. The germline V gene encodes CDR1 MNHNS and CDR2 SASEGT. The V segment lost 6 bases and the J segment 3 bases; nucleotides outside the gene matches: 5.

The chain uses TRBV7-9 and TRBJ2-7; TRBD2 matches 7 bases. This CDR3 has 16 residues. J lost 4 bases, V lost 1 base, and 10 bases had no gene match. The germline CDR1 and CDR2 sequences are SEHNR and FQNEAQ (reference sequence). In DNA, the CDR3 is TGTGCCAGCAGCTTAGTTCAGGGACTAACGACGTACGAGCAGTACTTC. Translated, it gives CASSLVQGLTTYEQYF.

This clonotype was seen only a few times. V is TRBV2 and J is TRBJ1-1, with D hard to call. Germline values: CDR1 SNHLY, CDR2 FYNNEI. The CDR3 consists of 10 residues. V was trimmed by 8 bases and J by 8 bases, leaving 9 bases between them. The CDR3 DNA sequence: TGTGCCAGCGGAGAGGGAGAAGCTTTCTTT. Translation gives CASGEGEAFF. Full variable domain (remainder filled in from reference TRBV2 and TRBJ1-1): EPEVTQTPSHQVTQMGQEVILRCVPISNHLYFYWYRQILGQKVEFLVSFYNNEISEKSEIFDDQFSVERPDGSNFTLKIRSTKLEDSAMYFCASGEGEAFFGQGTRLTVV.

This chain uses TRBV19 with TRBJ1-2, with D possibly TRBD1 on 5 matching bases. Germline CDR1 and CDR2: LNHDA and SQIVND (reference sequence). V lost 7 bases, J lost 8 bases, and 17 bases lay in between. The CDR3 has 13 amino acids. Here the CDR3 DNA reads TGTGCCAGTACCCCTTCCGGGGGTTTGGGCTACACCTTC. It yields the protein CASTPSGGLGYTF.

This clonotype was detected ten times or more. The chain carries TRBV10-3 and TRBJ2-7; TRBD1 matches at 8 bases. Germline V gene data show CDR1 as ENHRY and CDR2 as SYGVKD. J lost 7 bases, V lost 4 bases, and 9 bases had no gene match. The CDR3 is 14 residues long. The CDR3 region has the DNA TGTGCCATCAGTGGGTGGACAGGGAATCCAGAGCAGTACTTC. This codes for CAISGWTGNPEQYF.

This clonotype showed up just a few times. The chain combines TRBV6-1 with TRBJ1-1, with D possibly matching TRBD1 (6 bases). V lost 1 base, J lost 0 bases, and 12 bases lay in between. CDR3 length equals 16 residues. Germline assignment: CDR1 MNHNS and CDR2 SASEGT. In DNA, the CDR3 is TGTGCCAGCAGTGAAGGTCAGGGGCTTATGAACACTGAAGCTTTCTTT. Its protein is CASSEGQGLMNTEAFF.

This clonotype was picked up a small number of times. The V and J genes are TRBV30 and TRBJ2-3, with D hard to call. This CDR3 region has 14 residues. V was pared by 0 bases and J by 2 bases, with 9 bases between. In germline, CDR1 is GTSNPN, CDR2 SVGIG (reference sequence). The CDR3 nucleotides are TGTGCCTGGAGTGTTTTGAGATTCACAGATACGCAGTATTTT. This sequence encodes CAWSVLRFTDTQYF.

The chain employs TRBV20-1 and TRBJ1-6, with unresolved D. The ends were cut back, 2 bases at V and 4 bases at J, with 6 bases in the middle. The CDR3 has 13 amino acids. Germline V gene lookup returns CDR1 DFQATT and CDR2 SNEGSKA (reference sequence). The CDR3 DNA follows: TGCAGTGCTAGAAGGGAATATAATTCACCCCTCCACTTT. Translating it yields CSARREYNSPLHF.

This chain uses TRBV18 with TRBJ2-1; no clear D gene. V gave up 2 bases and J gave up 0 bases, with 8 bases separating them. This CDR3 region has 15 residues. Germline-derived CDR1 and CDR2 are KGHSH and LQKENI. CDR3 nucleotide sequence: TGTGCCAGCTCACCAGATTTGAGCTCCTACAATGAGCAGTTCTTC. Its translation is CASSPDLSSYNEQFF.

This clonotype was seen repeatedly, ten times or more. The J gene is TRBJ1-1, the V gene TRBV20-1, with TRBD1 matching 7 bases. In germline, CDR1 is DFQATT, CDR2 SNEGSKA (reference sequence). With V trimmed by 5 bases and J by 10 bases, 7 bases remained unmatched. CDR3 length: 11 residues. The CDR3 region is CSASTGVGAFF. The CDR3 nucleotides read TGCAGTGCTTCAACAGGGGTAGGAGCTTTCTTT.

The chain has TRBV28 and TRBJ2-1; 15 bases align to TRBD2. Germline trimming cut 6 bases from V and 7 bases from J; bases unmatched to any gene: 7. Germline CDR1 reads MDHEN; CDR2 reads SYDVKM. The CDR3 has 16 amino acids. Here the CDR3 reads CASSPGLAGGMNEQFF. The CDR3 DNA is TGTGCCAGCAGCCCGGGACTAGCGGGAGGTATGAATGAGCAGTTCTTC.

V and J are TRBV27 and TRBJ1-5; D possibly corresponds to TRBD1 (6 bases). The CDR3 has 15 amino acids. Per the germline V gene, CDR1 is MNHEY and CDR2 is SMNVEV (reference sequence). V lost 6 bases and J 2 bases, leaving 14 bases between the germline ends. CDR3 sequence: CASRKTGFGNQPQHF. CDR3 nucleotide sequence: TGTGCCAGCAGGAAGACAGGATTCGGCAATCAGCCCCAGCATTTT.

This clonotype was observed at least ten times. The chain joins TRBV12-3 or TRBV12-4 to TRBJ2-7; D is possibly TRBD2 (5 bases). The CDR3 is made up of 14 amino acids. With 2 bases removed from V and 0 bases from J, the gap between germline ends came to 8 bases. CDR3 nucleotide sequence: TGTGCCAGCAGTTTACTGGGAGCCTCCTACGAGCAGTACTTC. Translating gives CASSLLGASYEQYF.

V gene TRBV30 combines with J gene TRBJ2-2; no reliable D call. Germline CDR1 reads GTSNPN; CDR2 reads SVGIG (reference sequence). V was trimmed by 3 bases and J by 8 bases, leaving 13 bases between them. This CDR3 contains 13 residues. The CDR3 reads CAWRWHPPGELFF. CDR3 bases: TGTGCCTGGAGGTGGCACCCCCCGGGGGAGCTGTTTTTT.

The V and J genes are TRBV9 and TRBJ1-2, with a possible D match to TRBD1 (6 bases). With 8 bases removed from V and 2 bases from J, the gap between germline ends came to 10 bases. Germline V gene sequence: CDR1 SGDLS, CDR2 YYNGEE. The CDR3 is 12 residues long. The chain's CDR3 is CASEGENYGYTF. As DNA, the CDR3 is TGTGCCAGTGAGGGGGAGAACTATGGCTACACCTTC.

This clonotype was seen at least ten times. The chain joins TRBV6-2 or TRBV6-3 to TRBJ1-6; D ambiguous. The CDR3 loop spans 16 amino acids. Germline loops: CDR1 MNHEY, CDR2 SVGEGT. With 6 bases removed from V and 3 bases from J, the gap between germline ends came to 15 bases. CDR3 sequence (DNA): TGTGCCAGCAGGGGAGGAACGACTGACTATAATTCACCCCTCCACTTT. It codes for CASRGGTTDYNSPLHF.

Only a few counts were recorded for this clonotype. The J gene is TRBJ1-6, the V gene TRBV4-3; D is possibly TRBD1 (5 bases). CDR1 and CDR2 (germline): LGHNA, YSLEER. This CDR3 spans 14 amino acids. Between the trimmed V and J ends, which lost 1 base and 8 bases, there was a span of 9 bases. CDR3 residues: CASSQAAGHSPLHF. The CDR3, as DNA: TGCGCCAGCAGCCAAGCGGCAGGGCATTCACCCCTCCACTTT.

The V call is TRBV7-9, the J call TRBJ1-2; the D is unclear. Between the trimmed V and J ends, which lost 1 base and 4 bases, there was a span of 10 bases. The germline gives CDR1 SEHNR, CDR2 FQNEAQ (reference sequence). The CDR3 is 14 amino acids. CDR3 DNA sequence: TGTGCCAGCAGCTTAGACCCGGCCTCCTATGGCTACACCTTC. It codes for CASSLDPASYGYTF.

The table lists this clonotype with a few counts. The chain joins TRBV5-1 to TRBJ2-7, with unresolved D. V lost 0 bases to trimming and J lost 0 bases, with 7 bases between them. The CDR3 has 14 amino acids. The germline V gene encodes CDR1 SGHRS and CDR2 YFSETQ. CDR3 protein: CASSLAQASYEQYF. CDR3 in DNA: TGCGCCAGCAGCTTGGCGCAGGCCTCCTACGAGCAGTACTTC.

The genes are TRBV7-3 and TRBJ2-7; D might be TRBD1 (6 bases). V was cut by 5 bases and J by 6 bases, with 14 bases left in between. The germline gives CDR1 SGHTA, CDR2 FQGTGA. The CDR3 consists of 13 residues. As DNA, the CDR3 is TGTGCCAGCAGCCCCCACCGAGGGGGCGAGCAGTACTTC. Translating it yields CASSPHRGGEQYF.

The table lists this clonotype with many counts. The rearrangement links TRBV7-3 to TRBJ2-1, with TRBD2 as a possible D gene (6 bases). V was trimmed by 2 bases and J by 4 bases, leaving 12 bases between them. The germline V gene has CDR1 SGHTA and CDR2 FQGTGA. This CDR3 is 15 amino acids long. The CDR3 is CASSLDGRGYNEQFF. The DNA for the CDR3 is TGTGCCAGCAGCTTAGACGGGAGAGGTTACAATGAGCAGTTCTTC.

This clonotype was found many times. The rearrangement uses TRBV7-2 and TRBJ2-5, with 8 bases lining up with TRBD1. The J segment lost 7 bases and the V segment lost 0 bases, leaving 4 bases of the junction unmatched. Per the germline V gene, CDR1 is SGHTA and CDR2 is FQGNSA. The CDR3 totals 14 residues. The CDR3 spells CASSLARTGLTQYF. CDR3 coding DNA: TGTGCCAGCAGCTTAGCCCGGACAGGGCTGACCCAGTACTTC.

This clonotype was seen a handful of times. The chain is built from TRBV20-1 and TRBJ1-5; D ambiguous. Per germline, CDR1 DFQATT and CDR2 SNEGSKA (reference sequence). Trimming took off 2 bases at V and 1 base at J, with 9 bases between the two ends. The CDR3 covers 14 residues. This CDR3 is CSARISGSNQPQHF. The CDR3 DNA reads TGCAGTGCTAGAATTTCGGGCAGCAATCAGCCCCAGCATTTT.

The table lists this clonotype with many counts. The chain is built from TRBV28 and TRBJ1-2; D is unclear. CDR1 is MDHEN, CDR2 SYDVKM, per germline. The CDR3 sequence is 10 residues long. Trimming took off 9 bases at V and 8 bases at J, with 10 bases between the two ends. CDR3 residues: CASKRRGYTF. CDR3 DNA sequence: TGTGCCAGTAAAAGGAGGGGCTACACCTTC.